This T cell receptor beta chain was identified during a study of blood T cell repertoires in COVID-19. Study in general: From the United States, Italy and Spain came samples of acute and convalescent COVID-19. Sources were T cells, B-cell-depleted T cells, or PBMCs; the material itself was cDNA or gDNA.

Original data processing: Amplification from reference gene primers served as the basis for estimated nucleated cell counts. Clones were read by immunoSEQ multiplex PCR, and TCRdb kept only the in-frame ones, dropping some. V and J calls and clone size follow that table, whereas D and trimming were derived from the DNA. There are about 380,000 clones in the sample; 85% to 90% occur only once, and 6.5% to 7% lies in the top ten. The CDR3 contains 15 residues. The germline V gene encodes CDR1 LNHDA and CDR2 SQIVND (reference sequence). Trimming took off 5 bases at V and 1 base at J, with 12 bases between the two ends.

This chain joins TRBV19 and TRBJ2-1; D unresolved. The TCR originated in a man aged 18 to 35 with active or convalescent COVID-19. Sample: peripheral blood. CDR3 in amino acids: CASSATQVSYNEQFF. As DNA, the CDR3 is TGTGCCAGTAGTGCCACTCAGGTATCCTACAATGAGCAGTTCTTC. Using reference TRBV19 and TRBJ2-1 for the parts outside the CDR3, the full variable domain is DGGITQSPKYLFRKEGQNVTLSCEQNLNHDAMYWYRQDPGQGLRLIYYSQIVNDFQKGDIAEGYSVSREKKESFPLTVTSAQKNPTAFYLCASSATQVSYNEQFFGPGTRLTVL.